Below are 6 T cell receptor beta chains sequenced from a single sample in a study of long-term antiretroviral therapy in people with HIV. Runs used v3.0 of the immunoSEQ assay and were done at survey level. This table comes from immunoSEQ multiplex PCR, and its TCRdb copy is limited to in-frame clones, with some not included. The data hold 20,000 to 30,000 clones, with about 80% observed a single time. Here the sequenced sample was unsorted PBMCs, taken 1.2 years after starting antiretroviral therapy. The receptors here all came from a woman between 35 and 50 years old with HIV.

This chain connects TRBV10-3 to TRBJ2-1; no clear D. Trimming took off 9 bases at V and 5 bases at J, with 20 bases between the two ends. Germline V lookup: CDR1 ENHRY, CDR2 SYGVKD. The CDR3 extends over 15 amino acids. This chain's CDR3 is CAIRTALGFDNEQFF. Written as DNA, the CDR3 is TGTGCCATTCGGACGGCTCTTGGGTTTGACAATGAGCAGTTCTTC.

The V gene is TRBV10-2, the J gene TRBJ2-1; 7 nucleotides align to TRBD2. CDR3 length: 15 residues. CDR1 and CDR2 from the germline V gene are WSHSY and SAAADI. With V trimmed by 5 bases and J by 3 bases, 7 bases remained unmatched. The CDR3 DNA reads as TGCGCCAGCAGTCGCGCGGGAGAGCTCTACAATGAGCAGTTCTTC. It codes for CASSRAGELYNEQFF.

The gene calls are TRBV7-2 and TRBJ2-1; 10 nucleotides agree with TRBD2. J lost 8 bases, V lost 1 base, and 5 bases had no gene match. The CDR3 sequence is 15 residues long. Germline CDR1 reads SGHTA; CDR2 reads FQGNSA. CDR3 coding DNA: TGTGCCAGCAGCTTAGTAGCTAGCGGGAGCTATGAGCAGTTCTTC. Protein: CASSLVASGSYEQFF.

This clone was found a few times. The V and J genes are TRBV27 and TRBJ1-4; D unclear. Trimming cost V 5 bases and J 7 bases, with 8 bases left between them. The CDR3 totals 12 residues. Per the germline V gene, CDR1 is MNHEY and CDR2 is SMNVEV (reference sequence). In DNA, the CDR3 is TGTGCCAGCAGTCCGGACGCTGAAAAACTGTTTTTT. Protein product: CASSPDAEKLFF.

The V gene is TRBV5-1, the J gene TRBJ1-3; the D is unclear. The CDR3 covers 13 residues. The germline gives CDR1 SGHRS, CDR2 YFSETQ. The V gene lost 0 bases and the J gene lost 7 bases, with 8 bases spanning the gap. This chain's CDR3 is CASSLDSRNTIYF. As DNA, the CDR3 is TGCGCCAGCAGCTTGGACAGCCGGAACACCATATATTTT.

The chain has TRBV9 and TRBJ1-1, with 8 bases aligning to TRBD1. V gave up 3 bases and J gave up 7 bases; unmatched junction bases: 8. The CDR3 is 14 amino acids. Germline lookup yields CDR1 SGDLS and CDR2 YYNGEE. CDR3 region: CASSATRQGLEAFF. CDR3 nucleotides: TGTGCCAGCAGCGCCACTAGACAGGGGCTTGAAGCTTTCTTT.